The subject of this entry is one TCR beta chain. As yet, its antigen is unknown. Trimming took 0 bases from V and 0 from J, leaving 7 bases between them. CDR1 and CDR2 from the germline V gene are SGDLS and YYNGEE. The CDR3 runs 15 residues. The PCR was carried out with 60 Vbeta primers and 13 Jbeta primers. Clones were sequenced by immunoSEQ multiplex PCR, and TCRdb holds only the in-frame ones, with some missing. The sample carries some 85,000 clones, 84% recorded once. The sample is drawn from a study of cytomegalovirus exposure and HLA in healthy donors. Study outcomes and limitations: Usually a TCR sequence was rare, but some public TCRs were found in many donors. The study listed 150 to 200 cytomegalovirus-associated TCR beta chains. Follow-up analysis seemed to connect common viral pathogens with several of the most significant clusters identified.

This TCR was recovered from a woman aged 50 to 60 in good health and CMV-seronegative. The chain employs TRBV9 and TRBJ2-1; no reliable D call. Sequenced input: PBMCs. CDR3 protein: CASSVAYSSYNEQFF. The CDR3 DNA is TGTGCCAGCAGCGTAGCCTACAGCTCCTACAATGAGCAGTTCTTC.